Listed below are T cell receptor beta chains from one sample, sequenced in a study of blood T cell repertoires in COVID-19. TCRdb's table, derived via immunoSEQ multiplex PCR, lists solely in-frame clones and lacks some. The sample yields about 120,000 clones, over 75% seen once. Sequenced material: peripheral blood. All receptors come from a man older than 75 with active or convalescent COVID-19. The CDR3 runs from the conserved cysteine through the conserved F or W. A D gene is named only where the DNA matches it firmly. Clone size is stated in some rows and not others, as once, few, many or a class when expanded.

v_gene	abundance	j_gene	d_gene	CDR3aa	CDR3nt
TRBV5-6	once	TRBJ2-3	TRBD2	CASSLKVLAGSRRTDTQYF	TGTGCCAGCAGCTTGAAAGTACTAGCGGGGTCTCGGCGCACAGATACGCAGTATTTT
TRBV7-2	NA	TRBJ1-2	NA	CASSLPRSGYTF	TGTGCCAGCAGCTTACCCCGGAGTGGCTACACCTTC
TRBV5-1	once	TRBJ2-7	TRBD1	CASRLRTGGSYEQYF	TGCGCCAGCCGTCTCCGGACAGGGGGCTCCTACGAGCAGTACTTC
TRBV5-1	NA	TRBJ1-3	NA	CASSLGVHLLGNTIYF	TGCGCCAGCAGCTTGGGAGTGCACCTCCTTGGAAACACCATATATTTT
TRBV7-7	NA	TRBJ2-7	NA	CASSLVQGAQGAYEQYF	TGTGCCAGCAGCTTAGTACAAGGGGCACAGGGCGCTTACGAGCAGTACTTC
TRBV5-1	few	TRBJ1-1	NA	CASSLWGRANTEAFF	TGCGCCAGCAGCCTTTGGGGCAGGGCGAACACTGAAGCTTTCTTT
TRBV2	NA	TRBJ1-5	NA	CASSVEGRENQPQHF	TGTGCCAGCAGTGTAGAGGGCAGAGAGAATCAGCCCCAGCATTTT
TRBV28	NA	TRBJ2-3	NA	CASSWGANTDTQYF	TGTGCCAGCAGTTGGGGAGCGAACACAGATACGCAGTATTTT
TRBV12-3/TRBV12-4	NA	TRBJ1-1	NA	CASSFPGTEAFF	TGTGCCAGCAGTTTTCCGGGCACTGAAGCTTTCTTT
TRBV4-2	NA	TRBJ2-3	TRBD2	CASSHGRESGTDTQYF	TGTGCCAGCAGCCATGGGCGGGAGAGTGGCACAGATACGCAGTATTTT
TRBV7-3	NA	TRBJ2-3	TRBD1	CASSLIGTGGDHTQYF	TGTGCCAGCAGCTTAATAGGTACAGGGGGCGATCATACGCAGTATTTT
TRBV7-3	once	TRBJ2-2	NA	CASSTGTGELFF	TGTGCCAGCAGCACAGGGACCGGGGAGCTGTTTTTT
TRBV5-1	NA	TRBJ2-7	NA	CASSKGPQLGREQYF	TGCGCCAGCAGCAAGGGACCCCAGCTGGGGAGGGAGCAGTACTTC
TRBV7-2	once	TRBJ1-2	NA	CASSFNRAGGYTF	TGTGCCAGCAGCTTTAACAGAGCGGGGGGCTACACCTTC
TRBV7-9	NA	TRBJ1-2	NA	CASAAANYGYTF	TGTGCCAGTGCGGCAGCTAACTATGGCTACACCTTC
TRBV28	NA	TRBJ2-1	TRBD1	CASRPTGTYSYNEQFF	TGTGCCAGCAGACCGACAGGGACCTACTCCTACAATGAGCAGTTCTTC
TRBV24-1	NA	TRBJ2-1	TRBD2	CATSDGSGSGGTYNEQFF	TGTGCCACCAGTGATGGGTCTGGTAGCGGGGGAACCTACAATGAGCAGTTCTTC
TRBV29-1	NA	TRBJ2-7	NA	CSVGQRSYEQYF	TGCAGCGTTGGACAAAGATCCTACGAGCAGTACTTC
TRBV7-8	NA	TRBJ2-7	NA	CASSLREAGSYEQYF	TGTGCCAGCAGCCTCCGAGAGGCGGGCTCCTACGAGCAGTACTTC
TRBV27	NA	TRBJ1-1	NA	CASSRYLENTEAFF	TGTGCCAGCAGCCGTTATCTAGAGAACACTGAAGCTTTCTTT
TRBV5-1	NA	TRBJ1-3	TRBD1	CASSLTGTGGPFSGNTIYF	TGCGCCAGCAGCTTGACCGGGACAGGGGGACCATTCTCTGGAAACACCATATATTTT
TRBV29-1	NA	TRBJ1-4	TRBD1	CSVITGEQLFF	TGCAGCGTAATTACAGGGGAGCAACTGTTTTTT
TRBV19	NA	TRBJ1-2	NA	CASTPVQNYGYTF	TGTGCCAGTACCCCAGTACAGAACTATGGCTACACCTTC
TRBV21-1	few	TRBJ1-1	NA	CASSKVSGGTEAFF	TGTGCCAGCAGCAAAGTGTCGGGGGGCACTGAAGCTTTCTTT
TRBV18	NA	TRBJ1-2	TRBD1	CASSPRQGDYGYTF	TGTGCCAGCTCACCGAGACAGGGAGACTATGGCTACACCTTC
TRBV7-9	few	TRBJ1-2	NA	CASSLGRQWGYTF	TGTGCCAGCAGCTTAGGTCGACAATGGGGCTACACCTTC
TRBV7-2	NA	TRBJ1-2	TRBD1	CASSPNGQGGSYTF	TGTGCCAGCAGCCCAAACGGACAGGGCGGTAGCTACACCTTC
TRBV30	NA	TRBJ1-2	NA	CARSTGNYGYTF	TGTGCCCGCTCAACAGGAAACTATGGCTACACCTTC
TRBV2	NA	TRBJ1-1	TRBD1	CASSTLGQGAEAFF	TGTGCCAGCAGTACTTTAGGACAGGGGGCTGAAGCTTTCTTT
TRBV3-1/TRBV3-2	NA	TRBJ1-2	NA	CASSLTGSDGYTF	TGTGCCAGCAGCCTAACAGGGAGTGATGGCTACACCTTC
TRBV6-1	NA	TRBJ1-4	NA	CASSLRASTNEKLFF	TGTGCCAGCAGTCTCAGGGCGTCGACTAATGAAAAACTGTTTTTT